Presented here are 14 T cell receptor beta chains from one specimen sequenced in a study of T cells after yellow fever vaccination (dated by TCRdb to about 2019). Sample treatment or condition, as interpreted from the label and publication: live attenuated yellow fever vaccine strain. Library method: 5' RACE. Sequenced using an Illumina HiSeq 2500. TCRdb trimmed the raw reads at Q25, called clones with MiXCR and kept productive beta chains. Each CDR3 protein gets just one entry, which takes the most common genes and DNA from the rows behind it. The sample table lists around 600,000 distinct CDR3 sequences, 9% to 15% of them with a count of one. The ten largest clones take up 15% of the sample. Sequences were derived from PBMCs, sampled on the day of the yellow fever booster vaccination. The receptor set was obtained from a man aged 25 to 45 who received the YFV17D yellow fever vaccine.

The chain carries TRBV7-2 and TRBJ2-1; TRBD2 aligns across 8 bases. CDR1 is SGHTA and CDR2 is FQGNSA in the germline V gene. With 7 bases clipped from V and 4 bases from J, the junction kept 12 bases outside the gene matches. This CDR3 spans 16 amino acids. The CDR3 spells CASTTSRGRQYNEQFF. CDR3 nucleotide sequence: TGTGCCAGCACGACCTCACGCGGGAGGCAATACAATGAGCAGTTCTTC.

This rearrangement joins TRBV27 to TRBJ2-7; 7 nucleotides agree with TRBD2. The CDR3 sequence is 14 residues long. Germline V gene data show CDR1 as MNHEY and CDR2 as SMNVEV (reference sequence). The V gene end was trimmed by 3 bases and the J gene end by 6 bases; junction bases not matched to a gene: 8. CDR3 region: CASSFVSGTGEQYF. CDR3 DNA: TGTGCCAGCAGTTTTGTGAGCGGGACGGGCGAGCAGTACTTC.

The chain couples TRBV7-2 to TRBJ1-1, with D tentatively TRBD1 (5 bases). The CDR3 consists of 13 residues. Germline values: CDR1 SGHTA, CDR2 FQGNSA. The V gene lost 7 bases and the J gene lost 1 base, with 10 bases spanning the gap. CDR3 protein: CASTRGPNTEAFF. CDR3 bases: TGTGCCAGCACCCGGGGCCCGAACACTGAAGCTTTCTTT.

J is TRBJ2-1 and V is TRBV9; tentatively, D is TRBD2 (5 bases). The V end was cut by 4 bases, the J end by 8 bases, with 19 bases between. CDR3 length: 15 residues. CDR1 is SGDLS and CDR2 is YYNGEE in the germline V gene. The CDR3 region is CASSSRTGVGDEQFF. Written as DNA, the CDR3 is TGTGCCAGCAGCTCTAGGACCGGGGTTGGGGATGAGCAGTTCTTC.

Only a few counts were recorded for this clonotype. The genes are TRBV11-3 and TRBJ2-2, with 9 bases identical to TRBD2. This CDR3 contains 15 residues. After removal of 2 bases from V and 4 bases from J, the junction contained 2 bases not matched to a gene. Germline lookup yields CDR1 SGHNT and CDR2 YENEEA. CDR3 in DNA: TGTGCCAGCAGCTTATCTAGCGGGATCACCGGGGAGCTGTTTTTT. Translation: CASSLSSGITGELFF.

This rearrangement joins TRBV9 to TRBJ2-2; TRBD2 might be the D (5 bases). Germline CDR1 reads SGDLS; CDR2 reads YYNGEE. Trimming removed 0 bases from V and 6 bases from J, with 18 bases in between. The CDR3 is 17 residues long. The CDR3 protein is CASSVGGAARTAGELFF. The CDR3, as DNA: TGTGCCAGCAGCGTAGGAGGAGCGGCCCGAACGGCCGGGGAGCTGTTTTTT.

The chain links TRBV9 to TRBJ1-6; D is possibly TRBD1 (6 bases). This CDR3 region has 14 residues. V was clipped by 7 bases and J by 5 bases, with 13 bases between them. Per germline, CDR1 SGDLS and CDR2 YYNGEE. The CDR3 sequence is CASGPGQDNSPLHF. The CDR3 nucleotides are TGTGCCAGCGGTCCGGGACAAGATAATTCACCCCTCCACTTT.

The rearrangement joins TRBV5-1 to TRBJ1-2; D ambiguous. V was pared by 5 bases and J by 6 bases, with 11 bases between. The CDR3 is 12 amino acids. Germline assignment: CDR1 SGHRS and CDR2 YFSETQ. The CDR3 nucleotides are TGCGCCAGCAGTCTCCCGGACCATGGCTACACCTTC. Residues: CASSLPDHGYTF.

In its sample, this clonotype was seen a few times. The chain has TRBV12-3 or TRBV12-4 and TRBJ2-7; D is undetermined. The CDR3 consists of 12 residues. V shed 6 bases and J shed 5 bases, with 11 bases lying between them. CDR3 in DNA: TGTGCCAGCAGCTACCTCAAGGACGAGCAGTACTTC. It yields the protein CASSYLKDEQYF.

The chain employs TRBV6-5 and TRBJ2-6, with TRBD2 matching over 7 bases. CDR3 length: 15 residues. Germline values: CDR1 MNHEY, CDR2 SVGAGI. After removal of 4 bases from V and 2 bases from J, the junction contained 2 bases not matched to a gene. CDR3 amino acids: CASSWEGPGANVLTF. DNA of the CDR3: TGTGCCAGCAGTTGGGAGGGCCCTGGGGCCAACGTCCTGACTTTC.

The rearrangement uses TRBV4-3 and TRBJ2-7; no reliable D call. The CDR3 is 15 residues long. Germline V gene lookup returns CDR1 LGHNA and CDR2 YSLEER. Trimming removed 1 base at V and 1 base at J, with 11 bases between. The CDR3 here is CASSQGAAKSYEQYF. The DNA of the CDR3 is TGCGCCAGCAGCCAAGGGGCAGCAAAATCCTACGAGCAGTACTTC.

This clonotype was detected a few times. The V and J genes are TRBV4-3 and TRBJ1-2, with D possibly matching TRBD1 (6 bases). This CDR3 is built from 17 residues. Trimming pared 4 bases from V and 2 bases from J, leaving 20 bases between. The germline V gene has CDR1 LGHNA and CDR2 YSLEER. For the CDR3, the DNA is TGCGCCAGCAGCCGGCGGGGTGCAGGGGCAGAGAACTATGGCTACACCTTC. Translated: CASSRRGAGAENYGYTF.

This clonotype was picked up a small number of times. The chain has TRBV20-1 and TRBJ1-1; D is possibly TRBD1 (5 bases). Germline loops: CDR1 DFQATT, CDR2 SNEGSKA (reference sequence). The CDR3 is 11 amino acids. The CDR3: CSGGVSTEAFF. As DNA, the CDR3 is TGCAGCGGGGGGGTGAGCACTGAAGCTTTCTTT.

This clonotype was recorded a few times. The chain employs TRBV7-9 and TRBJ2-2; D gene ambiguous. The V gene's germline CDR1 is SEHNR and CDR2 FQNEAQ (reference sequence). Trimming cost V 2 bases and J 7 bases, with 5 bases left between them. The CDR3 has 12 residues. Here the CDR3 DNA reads TGTGCCAGCAGCTTATCGCACGGGGAGCTGTTTTTT. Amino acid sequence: CASSLSHGELFF.